Listed here are 10 T cell receptor beta chains from one sample, sequenced in a study. TCRdb passed the RT-PCR reads through MiXCR, listing each CDR3 protein once. The table has about 700,000 distinct CDR3 sequences, 11% to 15% seen once. Sequences were obtained from memory CD4+ T cells from blood. Source of these receptors: a female donor in good health, serving as a healthy control.

There are many counts of this clonotype. The genes are TRBV20-1 and TRBJ2-1, with D tentatively TRBD1 (5 bases). Germline CDR1 is DFQATT and CDR2 is SNEGSKA (reference sequence). Trimming took 6 bases from V and 7 from J, leaving 10 bases between them. CDR3 size: 11 residues. In DNA form, the CDR3 reads TGCAGTGCCCTTAGGGGAAATGAGCAGTTCTTC. This gives the protein CSALRGNEQFF.

This chain connects TRBV29-1 to TRBJ2-1, with 9 bases lining up with TRBD2. The CDR3 has 17 residues. Per germline, CDR1 SQVTM and CDR2 ANQGSEA. CDR3 coding DNA: TGCAGTGGTAGCGATAGCGGGGGACCTATTTCCTACAATGAGCAGTTCTTC. It yields the protein CSGSDSGGPISYNEQFF.

This clonotype has only a few counts. The chain couples TRBV5-1 to TRBJ1-6, with D uncertain. Germline assignment: CDR1 SGHRS and CDR2 YFSETQ. There are 15 residues in the CDR3. V was cut by 0 bases and J by 12 bases, with 16 bases left in between. CDR3 residues: CASSLVTSTLKPLHF. The CDR3 DNA reads TGCGCCAGCAGCTTGGTGACATCCACGTTAAAACCCCTCCACTTT.

The rearrangement links TRBV30 to TRBJ1-5; the D is unclear. This CDR3 comprises 14 residues. The ends were cut back, 1 base at V and 7 bases at J, with 14 bases in the middle. Germline loops: CDR1 GTSNPN, CDR2 SVGIG (reference sequence). The CDR3 loop reads CAWSDPVARQPQHF. In DNA form, the CDR3 reads TGTGCCTGGAGTGATCCAGTAGCTCGCCAGCCCCAGCATTTT.

This chain links TRBV20-1 with TRBJ2-3; TRBD2 matches 8 bases. The length of the CDR3 is 16 residues. Germline CDR1 DFQATT, CDR2 SNEGSKA (reference sequence). The V and J ends lost 2 bases and 5 bases, in that order; junction bases with no gene match: 12. The CDR3 sequence: CSARIITGGPVDTQYF. CDR3 nucleotide sequence: TGCAGTGCTAGAATTATAACGGGAGGGCCGGTAGATACGCAGTATTTT.

This clonotype was observed a single time. With a much larger clone just one base away, this may be a read error. The genes are TRBV12-3 or TRBV12-4 and TRBJ2-7, with D uncertain. The CDR3 spans 11 residues. V was trimmed by 3 bases and J by 6 bases, leaving 6 bases between them. DNA for the CDR3: TGTGCCAGCAGTTTTCTCCGCGAGCAGTACTTC. Its translation: CASSFLREQYF.

The chain joins TRBV3-1 to TRBJ1-5, with D perhaps matching TRBD1 (5 bases). CDR1 and CDR2 (germline): LGHDT, YNNKEL (reference sequence). V lost 1 base to trimming and J lost 0 bases, with 16 bases between them. This CDR3 contains 18 residues. The CDR3: CASSQGMGGPSSNQPQHF. In DNA form, the CDR3 reads TGTGCCAGCAGCCAAGGGATGGGGGGACCCTCTAGCAATCAGCCCCAGCATTTT.

This clonotype turned up a few times. This chain joins TRBV4-3 and TRBJ2-1; D remains ambiguous. Germline V gene lookup returns CDR1 LGHNA and CDR2 YSLEER. The germline V and J ends were trimmed by 0 bases and 15 bases, with 12 bases remaining between them. There are 12 residues in the CDR3. CDR3: CASSQDYRLLFF. CDR3 in DNA: TGCGCCAGCAGCCAAGATTATCGGCTTTTGTTCTTC.

Only a few counts were recorded for this clonotype. The V gene is TRBV12-3 or TRBV12-4, the J gene TRBJ2-3; a weak D match, TRBD2 (6 bases). The CDR3 is made up of 15 amino acids. Between the trimmed V and J ends, which lost 7 bases and 3 bases, there was a span of 17 bases. CDR3 nucleotide sequence: TGTGCCAGCACACGACTAGTAGGCTCTACAGATACGCAGTATTTT. Its translation is CASTRLVGSTDTQYF.

This clonotype was observed a few times. This chain uses TRBV5-1 with TRBJ2-1; D is perhaps TRBD1 or TRBD2 (5 bases each). The V and J ends lost 4 bases and 0 bases respectively, with 11 bases between them. Germline CDR1 is SGHRS and CDR2 is YFSETQ. The CDR3 is made up of 15 amino acids. The CDR3 bases are TGCGCCAGCAGCCCGGGGCCCTTCTCCTACAATGAGCAGTTCTTC. It encodes CASSPGPFSYNEQFF. The whole variable domain, filled in from reference TRBV5-1 and TRBJ2-1, reads KAGVTQTPRYLIKTRGQQVTLSCSPISGHRSVSWYQQTPGQGLQFLFEYFSETQRNKGNFPGRFSGRQFSNSRSEMNVSTLELGDSALYLCASSPGPFSYNEQFFGPGTRLTVL.